These 13 T cell receptor beta chains originate from one sample sequenced in a study of blood T cell repertoires in COVID-19. The method was immunoSEQ multiplex PCR; TCRdb's version includes in-frame clones alone and lacks a portion of them. The table shows about 95,000 clones, with roughly four fifths occurring only once. Sequencing input: peripheral blood. These receptors were taken from a human donor in a cohort sampled during active COVID-19.

This clone appeared once. V usage is TRBV7-9 and J usage is TRBJ1-5, with 7 bases aligning to TRBD1. The ends lost 0 bases at V and 3 bases at J; junction bases unmatched: 2. CDR3 size: 15 residues. CDR1 and CDR2 from the germline V gene are SEHNR and FQNEAQ (reference sequence). The CDR3 nucleotides read TGTGCCAGCAGCTTAGCCGGGACAGACAATCAGCCCCAGCATTTT. This gives the protein CASSLAGTDNQPQHF.

CDR3 protein: CASSRQGESTEAFF. The DNA for the CDR3 is TGTGCCAGCTCCAGGCAGGGGGAGAGCACTGAAGCTTTCTTT. The gene calls are TRBV9 and TRBJ1-1; 7 bases are shared with TRBD1. The CDR3 runs 14 residues. Germline CDR1 SGDLS, CDR2 YYNGEE. V lost 7 bases to trimming and J lost 4 bases; unmatched junction nucleotides: 10.

The count of this clone is one. The V gene is TRBV5-1, the J gene TRBJ1-1; TRBD1 matches 7 bases. Per the germline V gene, CDR1 is SGHRS and CDR2 is YFSETQ. Losses at the gene ends were 6 bases for V and 0 bases for J; bases not matched to a gene: 11. The CDR3 length is 16 residues. In nucleotides, the CDR3 is TGCGCCAGCAAAGGGGGCTACAGGGGAATGAACACTGAAGCTTTCTTT. Translating it yields CASKGGYRGMNTEAFF.

The chain links TRBV28 to TRBJ2-7; TRBD1 agrees at 8 bases. J gave up 2 bases and V 3 bases, and 3 bases lay outside the gene matches. The length of the CDR3 is 14 residues. Germline loops: CDR1 MDHEN, CDR2 SYDVKM. The CDR3 DNA reads TGTGCCAGCAGTTTCCCGGGACAGGCCTACGAGCAGTACTTC. It encodes CASSFPGQAYEQYF.

This clone has only one observation. The rearrangement joins TRBV7-2 to TRBJ2-3; D perhaps matches TRBD1 (6 bases). Germline V gene lookup returns CDR1 SGHTA and CDR2 FQGNSA. The CDR3 runs to 16 residues. The germline V and J ends were trimmed by 2 bases and 0 bases, with 12 bases remaining between them. The CDR3 DNA is TGTGCCAGCAGCTTACGGGCAGGGGCGAGCACAGATACGCAGTATTTT. Protein product: CASSLRAGASTDTQYF.

This chain links TRBV24-1 with TRBJ1-3; the match to TRBD1 covers 9 bases. V was clipped by 2 bases and J by 4 bases; unmatched bases: 5. Germline V gene data show CDR1 as KGHDR and CDR2 as SFDVKD. The CDR3 length is 16 residues. CDR3 residues: CATSDSQGAGGNTIYF. CDR3 DNA sequence: TGTGCCACCAGTGATTCACAGGGGGCTGGAGGAAACACCATATATTTT.

The CDR3 coding sequence is TGTGCCAGCTCACCGGTTAAGAGCAGGGATAAGTTAATCGATGAGCAGTTCTTC. It codes for CASSPVKSRDKLIDEQFF. The chain has TRBV18 and TRBJ2-1; the D gene is possibly TRBD1 (5 bases). The CDR3 contains 18 residues. Deletions cut 3 bases from V and 8 bases from J, with 26 bases between. The germline gives CDR1 KGHSH, CDR2 LQKENI. The variable domain in full, completed from reference TRBV18 and TRBJ2-1, reads NAGVMQNPRHLVRRRGQEARLRCSPMKGHSHVYWYRQLPEEGLKFMVYLQKENIIDESGMPKERFSAEFPKEGPSILRIQQVVRGDSAAYFCASSPVKSRDKLIDEQFFGPGTRLTVL.

The J gene is TRBJ2-3, the V gene TRBV7-2; 14 positions agree with TRBD2. With V trimmed by 1 base and J by 4 bases, 7 bases remained unmatched. The CDR3 length is 18 residues. Germline-derived CDR1 and CDR2 are SGHTA and FQGNSA. The CDR3 coding sequence is TGTGCCAGCAGCTTAGTGACTAGCGGGGGGGCGATGGCAGATACGCAGTATTTT. Amino acid sequence: CASSLVTSGGAMADTQYF.

The chain joins TRBV4-1 to TRBJ2-2, with D maybe TRBD2 (5 bases). The CDR3 has 16 residues. Per germline, CDR1 MGHRA and CDR2 YSYEKL. Deletions cut 0 bases from V and 6 bases from J, with 14 bases between. The CDR3 DNA is TGCGCCAGCAGCCAAGAAGGTCCCTCTAGCCCCGGGGAGCTGTTTTTT. Translated: CASSQEGPSSPGELFF.

This clone appeared a few times. V gene TRBV6-6 combines with J gene TRBJ2-2, with D tentatively TRBD1 (6 bases). Trimming took 5 bases from V and 4 from J, leaving 20 bases between them. The CDR3 is made up of 17 amino acids. Germline loops: CDR1 MNHNY, CDR2 SVGAGI (reference sequence). The CDR3 DNA reads as TGTGCCAGCAGTCGCGAAGAACAGGGTTTGGGCACCGGGGAGCTGTTTTTT. Protein: CASSREEQGLGTGELFF.

The rearrangement uses TRBV5-1 and TRBJ2-5; TRBD2 matches at 11 bases. Germline CDR1 SGHRS, CDR2 YFSETQ. Trimming removed 0 bases from V and 5 bases from J; junction bases left unmatched: 12. The CDR3 is 18 amino acids. The CDR3 protein is CASSLDRLAGSLEETQYF. CDR3 nucleotide sequence: TGCGCCAGCAGCTTGGATAGACTAGCGGGATCCCTCGAGGAGACCCAGTACTTC.

V gene TRBV7-6 combines with J gene TRBJ1-1; the match to TRBD1 covers 8 bases. Germline V gene lookup returns CDR1 SGHVS and CDR2 FNYEAQ. The ends lost 4 bases at V and 1 base at J; junction bases unmatched: 5. CDR3 size: 15 residues. The CDR3 loop reads CASSSRTGPNTEAFF. The CDR3 DNA sequence: TGTGCCAGCAGCTCCAGGACAGGGCCGAACACTGAAGCTTTCTTT.

This clone came up once. At one end the junction does not follow the germline gene, possibly because of a read error. This chain connects TRBV7-7 to TRBJ1-1; D remains unclear. Germline V gene data show CDR1 as SSHAT and CDR2 as FNYEAQ (reference sequence). The CDR3 is made up of 13 amino acids. This CDR3 is CASSLGRNTEAFF. The CDR3 DNA sequence: TGTGCTAGCAGCTTGGGGAGGAACACTGAAGCTTTCTTT.